The clone carrying this T cell receptor beta chain was picked up many times. What it binds is not known. A second about 7 to 12 cycle PCR used barcoded and J-beta primers. One entry per CDR3 protein results from TCRdb running MiXCR on the 5' RACE reads. Of nearly 1 million distinct CDR3 sequences in the sample, roughly 50% were seen once. This entry belongs to a study of blood T cells in healthy people across ages. Study-wide results and limits: In long-lived donors, naive CD4+ cell counts and diversity exceeded those of aged donors.

The CDR3 runs to 15 residues. Trimming took 5 bases from V and 0 from J; bases not matched to a gene: 4. Per germline, CDR1 SGHTA and CDR2 FQGNSA. The material sequenced was blood. The TCR originated in a woman aged 55-75 years in good health. The chain is built from TRBV7-2 and TRBJ2-3; 8 bases align to TRBD2. For the CDR3, the DNA is TGTGCCAGCAGCCGGGAGGGAACTAGCACAGATACGCAGTATTTT. Protein product: CASSREGTSTDTQYF. Full variable domain (missing parts from reference TRBV7-2 and TRBJ2-3): GAGVSQSPSNKVTEKGKDVELRCDPISGHTALYWYRQSLGQGLEFLIYFQGNSAPDKSGLPSDRFSAERTGGSVSTLTIQRTQQEDSAVYLCASSREGTSTDTQYFGPGTRLTVL.